This T cell receptor beta chain originates from a study of blood T cell repertoires in COVID-19. Study information: Samples of COVID-19 (acute and convalescent) were obtained from the United States, Italy and Spain. T cells, B-cell-depleted T cells, or PBMCs supplied cDNA or gDNA.

The CDR3 runs 18 residues. CDR1 and CDR2 (germline): MNHEY, SVGEGT. V shed 0 bases, J shed 4 bases, and the junction held 9 bases outside the gene matches. As originally analysed: Amplification from reference gene primers served as the basis for estimated nucleated cell counts. Profiling relied on immunoSEQ multiplex PCR, and the TCRdb table lists in-frame clones only, not all of them. That table gives V, J and clone size, and the DNA gave D and trimming. The table has tens of thousands of clones, roughly 82% seen once. The chain links TRBV6-2 or TRBV6-3 to TRBJ1-6; 7 bases map to TRBD1. The sequence was collected from an elderly woman with acute or convalescent COVID-19. What was sequenced was peripheral blood. The CDR3: CASSYSRVSGQYNSPLHF. DNA of the CDR3: TGTGCCAGCAGTTACTCCAGGGTTTCGGGACAGTATAATTCACCCCTCCACTTT.